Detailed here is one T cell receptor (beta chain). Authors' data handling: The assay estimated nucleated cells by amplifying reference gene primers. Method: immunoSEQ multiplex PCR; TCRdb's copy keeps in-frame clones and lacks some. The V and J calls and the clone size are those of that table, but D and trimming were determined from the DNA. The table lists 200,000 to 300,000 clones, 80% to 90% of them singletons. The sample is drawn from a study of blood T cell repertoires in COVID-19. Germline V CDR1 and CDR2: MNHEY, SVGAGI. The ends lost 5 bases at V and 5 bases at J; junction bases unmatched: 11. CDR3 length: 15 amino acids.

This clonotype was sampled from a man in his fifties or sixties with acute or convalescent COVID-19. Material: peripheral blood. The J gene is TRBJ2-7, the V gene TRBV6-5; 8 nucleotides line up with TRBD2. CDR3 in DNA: TGTGCCAGCAGTCTACGGGGGGGCTGGTTTAACGAGCAGTACTTC. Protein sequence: CASSLRGGWFNEQYF.